What follows is one T cell receptor beta chain and its context. This entry is derived from a study of CXCR3-negative and CXCR3-positive naive CD8 T cells. Libraries of TRB cDNA were made by 5' RACE and carried UMIs. Reanalyzing the 5' RACE reads, TCRdb keeps one entry per CDR3 protein, without DNA. Its clone listing holds tens of thousands of distinct CDR3 sequences. Per germline, CDR1 GTSNPN and CDR2 SVGIG (reference sequence). This CDR3 spans 12 amino acids. The rearrangement joins TRBV30 to TRBJ1-1. The origin of this receptor is a human donor in good health. Some clones in this sample may be carry-over from other donors' samples. The sample was naive CXCR3- CD8+ T cells from blood. As for subset: CD45RO-CCR7+CD27+CD95- naive CD8+ T cells lacking CXCR3 (TNR3-). This CDR3 is CAWTGLNTEAFF. The whole variable domain, filled in from reference TRBV30 and TRBJ1-1, reads SQTIHQWPATLVQPVGSPLSLECTVEGTSNPNLYWYRQAAGRGLQLLFYSVGIGQISSEVPQNLSASRPQDRQFILSSKKLLLSDSGFYLCAWTGLNTEAFFGQGTRLTVV.